Listed here are 24 T cell receptor beta chains from one sample, sequenced in a study of regulatory T cells in long-lasting Graves disease. Researchers made TCR beta libraries by using iRepertoire HTBI primers and running Arm-PCR on CDR3 regions. TCRdb re-analysed the multiplex PCR reads in MiXCR, keeping a single row per CDR3 protein. Of approximately 400,000 distinct CDR3 sequences in the sample, about 16% are singletons; the top ten hold 16%. Time point of the sample: newly diagnosed GD, antithyroid drugs for less than 3 months. Preparation of the TCR library used RNA extracted from PBMCs. This sample also belongs to another study, concerning T cells in Graves' hyperthyroidism and ophthalmopathy.

Sequenced here: peripheral blood mononuclear cells (PBMCs), sampled at new diagnosis, from a patient treated with antithyroid drugs. These receptors were obtained from a woman aged 25 to 39 with Graves disease.

This clonotype occurred a few times. CDR3 sequence reads: CASRSGSPRETQYF. The DNA for the CDR3 is TGCGCCAGCAGGTCAGGGAGTCCTCGAGAGACCCAGTACTTC. This chain joins TRBV5-1 and TRBJ2-5; D is perhaps TRBD1 or TRBD2 (5 bases each). Germline V gene data show CDR1 as SGHRS and CDR2 as YFSETQ. V dropped 5 bases and J dropped 4 bases, with 15 bases sitting between them. The CDR3 covers 14 residues. The whole variable domain, filled in from reference TRBV5-1 and TRBJ2-5, reads KAGVTQTPRYLIKTRGQQVTLSCSPISGHRSVSWYQQTPGQGLQFLFEYFSETQRNKGNFPGRFSGRQFSNSRSEMNVSTLELGDSALYLCASRSGSPRETQYFGPGTRLLVL.

This clonotype occurred many times. This CDR3 reads CSARDDRDWETQYF. As DNA, the CDR3 is TGCAGTGCTAGAGATGACAGGGATTGGGAGACCCAGTACTTC. This rearrangement joins TRBV20-1 to TRBJ2-5; 7 bases map to TRBD1. This CDR3 contains 14 residues. Germline lookup yields CDR1 DFQATT and CDR2 SNEGSKA (reference sequence). The J segment lost 5 bases and the V segment lost 0 bases, leaving 6 bases of the junction unmatched.

This clonotype was counted many times. The rearrangement links TRBV27 to TRBJ2-3, with a possible D match to TRBD2 (6 bases). V was shortened by 5 bases and J by 2 bases, with 14 bases between the two germline ends. Germline lookup yields CDR1 MNHEY and CDR2 SMNVEV (reference sequence). The CDR3 runs to 15 residues. CDR3 DNA sequence: TGTGCCAGCAGTCTGGAGGGCCGGGACACAGATACGCAGTATTTT. This gives the protein CASSLEGRDTDTQYF.

In its sample, this clonotype was seen many times. This sequence joins TRBV5-1 and TRBJ1-1; D is uncertain. V lost 2 bases and J 1 base, leaving 6 bases between the germline ends. CDR3 length: 13 residues. Germline V gives CDR1 SGHRS, CDR2 YFSETQ. Here the CDR3 reads CASSFLTNTEAFF. CDR3 sequence (DNA): TGCGCCAGCAGCTTTTTGACGAACACTGAAGCTTTCTTT. The full variable domain, with the rest looked up from reference TRBV5-1 and TRBJ1-1, is KAGVTQTPRYLIKTRGQQVTLSCSPISGHRSVSWYQQTPGQGLQFLFEYFSETQRNKGNFPGRFSGRQFSNSRSEMNVSTLELGDSALYLCASSFLTNTEAFFGQGTRLTVV.

The CDR3, as DNA: TGTGCCAGCAGCCAATTAGGGGGCATAGATCACGAGCAGTACTTC. This gives the protein CASSQLGGIDHEQYF. This chain uses TRBV14 with TRBJ2-7; 7 positions agree with TRBD1. The germline gives CDR1 SGHDN, CDR2 FVKESK. J gave up 5 bases and V 2 bases, and 9 bases lay outside the gene matches. This CDR3 has 15 amino acids.

The CDR3: CAISGGGFGRFF. The CDR3 coding sequence is TGTGCCATCAGTGGGGGGGGTTTCGGCCGGTTCTTC. The J gene is TRBJ2-1, the V gene TRBV10-3; 7 nucleotides match TRBD2. V was clipped by 4 bases and J by 15 bases; unmatched bases: 9. This CDR3 is 12 amino acids long. Germline V CDR1 and CDR2: ENHRY, SYGVKD.

The chain recombines TRBV7-3 with TRBJ2-2, with 14 bases fitting TRBD2. With 5 bases clipped from V and 6 bases from J, the junction kept 23 bases outside the gene matches. Germline CDR1 is SGHTA and CDR2 is FQGTGA. There are 22 residues in the CDR3. The CDR3 sequence is CASSPGLAGGYLAPGVPGELFF. The CDR3 nucleotides are TGTGCCAGCAGCCCAGGACTAGCGGGAGGCTACCTAGCACCGGGGGTTCCCGGGGAGCTGTTTTTT.

This rearrangement joins TRBV7-9 to TRBJ2-1, with TRBD2 matching over 7 bases. The V segment lost 3 bases and the J segment 8 bases; nucleotides outside the gene matches: 7. Looked up from germline, CDR1 is SEHNR and CDR2 is FQNEAQ (reference sequence). The CDR3 sequence is 14 residues long. The CDR3 loop reads CASSFPLAPDEQFF. The CDR3 nucleotides are TGTGCCAGCAGCTTCCCACTAGCGCCCGATGAGCAGTTCTTC.

This clonotype has a count of ten or more. The chain combines TRBV12-3 or TRBV12-4 with TRBJ2-5; tentative D call: TRBD2 (5 bases). This CDR3 comprises 14 residues. V was shortened by 7 bases and J by 5 bases, with 17 bases between the two germline ends. The CDR3 DNA reads as TGTGCCAGCACACAGACGGACTCCGGCGAGACCCAGTACTTC. Amino acid sequence: CASTQTDSGETQYF.

Ten or more counts support this clonotype. The V call is TRBV3-1, the J call TRBJ2-1, with TRBD2 matching over 12 bases. This CDR3 comprises 14 residues. The trim removed 1 base at V and 9 bases at J, leaving 1 base unmatched. Germline assignment: CDR1 LGHDT and CDR2 YNNKEL (reference sequence). In DNA, the CDR3 is TGTGCCAGCAGCCAAGGACTAGCGGGAGTTGAGCAGTTCTTC. Translated: CASSQGLAGVEQFF.

This clonotype was observed many times. The V call is TRBV2, the J call TRBJ2-1; 14 bases are shared with TRBD2. Germline lookup yields CDR1 SNHLY and CDR2 FYNNEI. CDR3 length: 15 amino acids. The V gene end was trimmed by 6 bases and the J gene end by 7 bases; junction bases not matched to a gene: 5. The CDR3 sequence: CASRSGTSGRNEQFF. In nucleotides, the CDR3 is TGTGCCAGCAGAAGCGGGACTAGCGGGAGAAATGAGCAGTTCTTC.

A single count supports this clonotype. The CDR3 region has the DNA TGCGCCAGCAGCTTACGACTAGCGGGAGCAGATACGCAGTATTTT. Amino acids: CASSLRLAGADTQYF. The chain recombines TRBV5-1 with TRBJ2-3; 12 nucleotides align to TRBD2. Germline V CDR1 and CDR2: SGHRS, YFSETQ. The CDR3 is 15 amino acids. V was clipped by 2 bases and J by 4 bases; unmatched bases: 2.

This clonotype was counted ten times or more. This chain connects TRBV5-6 to TRBJ2-3; D remains ambiguous. V lost 0 bases, J lost 3 bases, and 14 bases lay in between. Germline loops: CDR1 SGHDT, CDR2 YYEEEE. CDR3 length equals 16 residues. The CDR3 loop is CASSLGGHTLTDTQYF. The CDR3 DNA reads as TGTGCCAGCAGCTTGGGTGGGCACACCCTAACAGATACGCAGTATTTT. Using reference TRBV5-6 and TRBJ2-3 for the parts outside the CDR3, the full variable domain is DAGVTQSPTHLIKTRGQQVTLRCSPKSGHDTVSWYQQALGQGPQFIFQYYEEEERQRGNFPDRFSGHQFPNYSSELNVNALLLGDSALYLCASSLGGHTLTDTQYFGPGTRLTVL.

The chain is built from TRBV5-1 and TRBJ1-6, with no clear D. Trimming took 4 bases from V and 0 from J, leaving 11 bases between them. Per the germline V gene, CDR1 is SGHRS and CDR2 is YFSETQ. CDR3 size: 16 residues. This CDR3 reads CASSGVASSYNSPLHF. As DNA, the CDR3 is TGCGCCAGCAGCGGAGTCGCGAGCTCCTATAATTCACCCCTCCACTTT.

This clonotype was counted many times. The rearrangement uses TRBV11-3 and TRBJ2-1; D possibly matches TRBD1 or TRBD2 (5 bases each). Trimming removed 8 bases at V and 3 bases at J, with 23 bases between. In germline, CDR1 is SGHNT, CDR2 YENEEA. The CDR3 consists of 17 residues. The chain's CDR3 is CASDRGRGKGYYNEQFF. For the CDR3, the DNA is TGTGCCAGCGATAGGGGACGGGGTAAGGGTTACTACAATGAGCAGTTCTTC.

This rearrangement joins TRBV7-9 to TRBJ2-7, with no clear D. The germline CDR1 and CDR2 sequences are SEHNR and FQNEAQ (reference sequence). The V end was cut by 3 bases, the J end by 7 bases, with 10 bases between. The length of the CDR3 is 12 residues. The CDR3 here is CASSFGSSEQYF. CDR3 DNA: TGTGCCAGCAGCTTTGGATCCAGTGAGCAGTACTTC.

The DNA of the CDR3 is TGCGCCAGCAGCTTGGACCGTATTGGAGGGGATGAGCAGTTCTTC. Translation gives CASSLDRIGGDEQFF. V gene TRBV5-1 combines with J gene TRBJ2-5, with D maybe TRBD2 (6 bases). The J call may not be correct, given that the DNA end is closer to TRBJ2-1. There are 15 residues in the CDR3. The germline gives CDR1 SGHRS, CDR2 YFSETQ.

This clonotype was recorded a few times. The chain has TRBV5-5 and TRBJ2-7; no firm D call. V lost 6 bases and J lost 0, with 10 bases in between. This CDR3 is built from 13 residues. The V gene's germline CDR1 is SGHKS and CDR2 YYEKEE (reference sequence). The CDR3 loop is CASTGPNSYEQYF. The CDR3 nucleotides read TGTGCCAGCACTGGCCCTAACTCCTACGAGCAGTACTTC.

The V and J genes are TRBV10-3 and TRBJ2-3, with D possibly being TRBD1 (7 bases). Trimming took off 7 bases at V and 1 base at J, with 15 bases between the two ends. CDR3 size: 15 residues. Germline V CDR1 and CDR2: ENHRY, SYGVKD. This chain's CDR3 is CAIKGGGTGTDTQYF. Here the CDR3 DNA reads TGTGCCATCAAAGGAGGGGGCACCGGCACAGATACGCAGTATTTT.

This clonotype was observed many times. This chain joins TRBV3-1 and TRBJ2-7; 10 bases match TRBD2. Trimming at V came to 1 base and at J to 3 bases, leaving 3 bases not matched to a gene. The CDR3 runs to 15 residues. CDR1 LGHDT and CDR2 YNNKEL come from the germline V gene (reference sequence). CDR3 DNA: TGTGCCAGCAGCCAAGTGCCTAGCGGGAGCTACGAGCAGTACTTC. Its protein is CASSQVPSGSYEQYF.

The chain uses TRBV7-9 and TRBJ1-2, with D possibly TRBD1 on 5 matching bases. The germline CDR1 and CDR2 sequences are SEHNR and FQNEAQ (reference sequence). V lost 11 bases and J 0 bases, leaving 10 bases between the germline ends. This CDR3 spans 12 amino acids. CDR3 sequence reads: CAGTAPNYGYTF. CDR3 coding DNA: TGTGCCGGGACTGCCCCTAACTATGGCTACACCTTC.

This clonotype has just a few counts. The V and J genes are TRBV2 and TRBJ2-1; a weak D match, TRBD1 (6 bases). The CDR3 has 11 amino acids. With 8 bases removed from V and 15 bases from J, the gap between germline ends came to 17 bases. CDR1 is SNHLY and CDR2 is FYNNEI in the germline V gene. The CDR3 here is CASGHTGYWFF. The DNA for the CDR3 is TGTGCCAGCGGGCACACAGGGTACTGGTTCTTC. Together with reference TRBV2 and TRBJ2-1, the CDR3 gives the full variable domain: EPEVTQTPSHQVTQMGQEVILRCVPISNHLYFYWYRQILGQKVEFLVSFYNNEISEKSEIFDDQFSVERPDGSNFTLKIRSTKLEDSAMYFCASGHTGYWFFGPGTRLTVL.

With regard to this clonotype: Just one base apart from a much larger clone, this may be a read error. The V gene is TRBV6-2 or TRBV6-3, the J gene TRBJ2-5; 7 positions match TRBD2. The CDR3 contains 16 residues. Trimming at V came to 6 bases and at J to 11 bases, leaving 21 bases not matched to a gene. CDR1 and CDR2 (germline): MNHEY, SVGEGT. The CDR3 here is CASSRTREVFYNEQYF. CDR3 DNA: TGTGCCAGCAGCAGGACTAGAGAGGTCTTCTACAATGAGCAGTACTTC.

This clonotype was counted many times. This chain links TRBV7-9 with TRBJ2-5; tentatively, D is TRBD1 or TRBD2 (6 bases each). V lost 8 bases to trimming and J lost 2 bases, with 21 bases between them. CDR1 SEHNR and CDR2 FQNEAQ come from the germline V gene (reference sequence). The CDR3 is made up of 16 amino acids. The CDR3: CASAPAVGGWQETQYF. Here the CDR3 DNA reads TGTGCCAGCGCACCTGCCGTAGGGGGGTGGCAAGAGACCCAGTACTTC.